This TCR beta chain appears in the sequencing data of a study of neurological immune-mediated disorders. Germline CDR1 is SGHDN and CDR2 is FVKESK. Trimming left V 4 bases short and J 10 bases short, with 17 bases between. The CDR3 totals 14 residues. MiXCR, applied by TCRdb to the 5' RACE reads, yields one record per CDR3 protein. The sample shows about 80,000 distinct CDR3 sequences, roughly 9.9% of them seen only once. Many counts were recorded for this clonotype. The clonotype comes from a man aged 50-60 years in good health. The rearrangement links TRBV14 to TRBJ2-1, with D perhaps given as TRBD1 or TRBD2 (5 bases each). Sample: PBMCs. The CDR3 loop is CASSLRDHLKEQFF. CDR3 nucleotides: TGTGCCAGCAGCCTCCGGGACCACCTAAAGGAGCAGTTCTTC.